This passage covers 12 T cell receptor beta chains from one sample sequenced in a study of response to subunit inactivated influenza vaccine. TCRdb called the RT-PCR reads again in MiXCR, with one record for every CDR3 protein. Of around 190,000 distinct CDR3 sequences listed, approximately 14% are singletons. The specimen comprised CD8+ T cells sorted from PBMCs, sampled roughly 5 days after vaccination. The receptors come from a man aged 50 or older who received an inactivated influenza vaccine.

This CDR3 reads CASSLGIGWAYEQYF. As DNA, the CDR3 is TGTGCCAGCAGCTTAGGAATAGGCTGGGCGTACGAGCAGTACTTC. The chain joins TRBV11-2 to TRBJ2-7; D is undetermined. The germline gives CDR1 SGHAT, CDR2 FQNNGV. V dropped 1 base and J dropped 4 bases, with 14 bases sitting between them. The length of the CDR3 is 15 residues.

There are many counts of this clonotype. The chain is built from TRBV10-3 and TRBJ2-1; 9 bases are a match to TRBD1. V lost 9 bases and J lost 5; bases outside the gene matches: 8. This CDR3 has 14 residues. Germline-derived CDR1 and CDR2 are ENHRY and SYGVKD. The CDR3: CAISTGQGNNEQFF. The CDR3 DNA sequence: TGTGCCATATCCACGGGACAGGGTAACAATGAGCAGTTCTTC.

This sequence joins TRBV7-2 and TRBJ2-7; 8 bases fit TRBD2. The CDR3 is 15 amino acids. Unmatched junction bases numbered 5, after V lost 2 bases and J lost 2 bases. Per germline, CDR1 SGHTA and CDR2 FQGNSA. The CDR3 bases are TGTGCCAGCAGCTTACGGCATAGCGGGACCTACGAGCAGTACTTC. Its protein product is CASSLRHSGTYEQYF.

V and J are TRBV15 and TRBJ1-2, with 9 bases aligning to TRBD1. CDR3 length equals 17 residues. CDR1 LNHNV and CDR2 YYDKDF come from the germline V gene (reference sequence). Germline trimming cut 5 bases from V and 3 bases from J; bases unmatched to any gene: 13. CDR3 protein: CATSGTGTGLNDYGYTF. CDR3 DNA: TGTGCCACCAGCGGAACCGGGACAGGGTTGAACGACTATGGCTACACCTTC. The full variable domain, its missing parts supplied by reference TRBV15 and TRBJ1-2, is DAMVIQNPRYQVTQFGKPVTLSCSQTLNHNVMYWYQQKSSQAPKLLFHYYDKDFNNEADTPDNFQSRRPNTSFCFLDIRSPGLGDTAMYLCATSGTGTGLNDYGYTFGSGTRLTVV.

This clonotype was seen a handful of times. The V gene is TRBV14, the J gene TRBJ2-1; TRBD2 aligns across 14 bases. The CDR3 covers 16 residues. J gave up 12 bases and V 2 bases, and 9 bases lay outside the gene matches. Germline V gene lookup returns CDR1 SGHDN and CDR2 FVKESK. The CDR3 loop is CASSQPGLAGEVGQFF. The CDR3 DNA reads as TGTGCCAGCAGCCAACCGGGACTAGCGGGAGAGGTGGGGCAGTTCTTC.

This chain connects TRBV3-1 to TRBJ2-5, with D perhaps TRBD1 (6 bases). Trimming took 4 bases from V and 5 from J, leaving 23 bases between them. The CDR3 runs to 17 residues. Per the germline V gene, CDR1 is LGHDT and CDR2 is YNNKEL (reference sequence). DNA of the CDR3: TGTGCCAGCAGCCGGACCACAGGGCCAAGTGTCGTGGAGACCCAGTACTTC. Its protein product is CASSRTTGPSVVETQYF.

The table lists this clonotype with many counts. This chain connects TRBV7-9 to TRBJ2-2; D might be TRBD2 (5 bases). V lost 3 bases and J lost 5, with 13 bases in between. The germline gives CDR1 SEHNR, CDR2 FQNEAQ (reference sequence). This CDR3 has 15 amino acids. The CDR3 loop is CASSFYTSWTGELFF. The CDR3 DNA is TGTGCCAGCAGCTTCTACACTAGTTGGACCGGGGAGCTGTTTTTT.

There are a few counts of this clonotype. This chain connects TRBV15 to TRBJ2-7; TRBD2 might be the D (6 bases). Per the germline V gene, CDR1 is LNHNV and CDR2 is YYDKDF (reference sequence). This CDR3 spans 15 amino acids. Trimming removed 0 bases from V and 1 base from J, with 10 bases in between. CDR3 DNA sequence: TGTGCCACCAGCAGAGAAACTAGCTCATCCTACGAGCAGTACTTC. Translation gives CATSRETSSSYEQYF.

This clonotype has at least ten counts. V usage is TRBV29-1 and J usage is TRBJ2-7, with 7 bases matching TRBD1. Trimming cost V 5 bases and J 5 bases; bases outside gene matches: 15. Germline V CDR1 and CDR2: SQVTM, ANQGSEA. There are 15 residues in the CDR3. Here the CDR3 reads CSVFGGDSATDEQYF. In DNA, the CDR3 is TGCAGCGTTTTCGGTGGGGACAGCGCAACCGACGAGCAGTACTTC.

This chain links TRBV6-1 with TRBJ1-2; 9 nucleotides agree with TRBD1. CDR3 length: 14 amino acids. The V and J ends lost 6 bases and 7 bases, in that order; junction bases with no gene match: 9. CDR1 MNHNS and CDR2 SASEGT come from the germline V gene. In nucleotides, the CDR3 is TGTGCCAGCAGGCCCCCGGACAGGGGTCCTGGCTACACCTTC. It translates to CASRPPDRGPGYTF.

This clonotype was seen ten or more times. The chain uses TRBV6-2 or TRBV6-3 and TRBJ2-4, with 7 bases matching TRBD2. Germline V gene lookup returns CDR1 MNHEY and CDR2 SVGEGT. The CDR3 consists of 17 residues. The junction had 9 bases not matched to a gene; V was cut back by 0 bases and J by 4 bases. The CDR3 nucleotides read TGTGCCAGCAGTTACTCGATATCTAGCGGAGAAAAAAACATTCAGTACTTC. Protein product: CASSYSISSGEKNIQYF.

The J gene is TRBJ2-3, the V gene TRBV6-2 or TRBV6-3; 7 bases are shared with TRBD1. CDR3 length: 17 residues. The trim removed 3 bases at V and 2 bases at J, leaving 11 bases unmatched. Germline CDR1 MNHEY, CDR2 SVGEGT. CDR3 region: CASSYTTGVGATDTQYF. CDR3 DNA: TGTGCCAGCAGTTATACTACAGGGGTAGGGGCCACAGATACGCAGTATTTT.